This T cell receptor beta chain was identified during a study of metastatic and nonmetastatic thyroid tumors. Across the whole study: Malignant thyroid and benign thyroid patients provided blood and tumor or nodule tissue whose repertoires were compared.

Nobody among the patients had been given any treatment before thyroid surgery. Using MiXCR, TCRdb reanalyzed the PCR reads. Of around 12,000 clones in the sample, over 10% were seen once. The origin of this receptor is a female donor with papillary thyroid cancer or a benign thyroid nodule (not recorded which). Some clones in this sample may be carry-over from other donors' samples. The sequenced material came from blood.

The CDR3 here is CASVGGGYYGYTF. CDR3 DNA: TGTGCCAGCGTGGGTGGGGGTTACTATGGCTACACCTTC. This rearrangement joins TRBV2 to TRBJ1-2; tentative D call: TRBD1 (5 bases). Germline values: CDR1 SNHLY, CDR2 FYNNEI. This CDR3 contains 13 residues. The V end lost 8 bases, the J end lost 3 bases, and 13 bases lay between the germline ends.